This T cell receptor (beta chain) stems from a study of blood T cell repertoires in COVID-19. Assay used: immunoSEQ multiplex PCR; TCRdb lists only in-frame clones, some missing. The sample has over 250,000 clones, about 83% seen once. CDR1 and CDR2 (germline): ENHRY, SYGVKD. V lost 3 bases to trimming and J lost 6 bases; unmatched junction nucleotides: 9. The CDR3 extends over 16 amino acids. This clone was observed a handful of times. The chain recombines TRBV10-3 with TRBJ1-2; TRBD1 matches 11 bases. This receptor was obtained from a woman in her forties or fifties who had recovered from COVID-19. The material sequenced was peripheral blood. Here the CDR3 reads CAISDKGQGEEDGYTF. The CDR3 DNA follows: TGTGCCATCAGTGATAAGGGACAGGGGGAGGAGGATGGCTACACCTTC.